This T cell receptor (beta chain) was retrieved from a study of T-cell reconstitution after alpha-beta-depleted transplantation in children. Looked up from germline, CDR1 is LGHNA and CDR2 is YSLEER. The V end lost 0 bases, the J end lost 7 bases, and 12 bases lay between the germline ends. The CDR3 totals 15 residues. Remarks on this clonotype: Antigen specificity is unknown.

The TCRbeta library was prepared with unique molecular identifiers. TCRdb independently ran MiXCR on the PCR reads; one entry per CDR3 protein. Altogether hundreds of thousands of distinct CDR3 sequences are present, over 10% being singletons, with the ten largest covering about 2.2%. Overall study findings and caveats: Hyperexpanded clones declined; after one year, newly produced T cells mostly supplied diversity. The high TCRbeta diversity at day 60 in some patients came from surviving recipient T cells and thymic progenitors. Where alpha-beta T cells came from about two months after transplant was reportedly several hundred expanded graft clones.

This receptor was obtained from a male patient between 5 and 17 years old who had a stem cell transplant for acute myeloid leukemia, so the T cells may come from the graft donor. The source material was PBMCs, mostly from graft donor cells, sampled 360 days after TCRalphabeta/CD19-depleted stem cell transplant. The gene calls are TRBV4-3 and TRBJ2-2, with a weak D call TRBD1 (6 bases). The CDR3 is CASSQEAGVVGELFF. CDR3 sequence (DNA): TGCGCCAGCAGCCAAGAGGCAGGGGTGGTCGGGGAGCTGTTTTTT.